The 18 T cell receptor beta chains in this list originate from one sample, sequenced in a study of T cells in Graves' hyperthyroidism and ophthalmopathy. Researchers took RNA transcripts and amplified the TCR beta CDR3 regions from them. When the TCR CDR3 underwent first-round RT-PCR, the HTBI primer set was used. MiXCR, run by TCRdb on the multiplex PCR reads, gives a single entry per CDR3 protein. The sample shows about 640,000 distinct CDR3 sequences, 14% of them seen only once. The sample taken for sequencing was blood. Receptor source: a woman in her 50s with Graves' ophthalmopathy.

There are many counts of this clonotype. The chain couples TRBV12-5 to TRBJ2-3; 7 nucleotides align to TRBD1. The CDR3 runs 16 residues. Germline V gene lookup returns CDR1 LGHNT and CDR2 FRNRAP. The trim removed 2 bases at V and 3 bases at J, leaving 8 bases unmatched. The CDR3 sequence is CASGLQRGLSTDTQYF. CDR3 DNA sequence: TGTGCTAGTGGTTTGCAGAGGGGGCTGAGTACAGATACGCAGTATTTT.

This clonotype was counted at least ten times. The chain carries TRBV6-2 or TRBV6-3 and TRBJ2-5, with TRBD2 matching over 11 bases. Germline loops: CDR1 MNHEY, CDR2 SVGEGT. V lost 8 bases, J lost 2 bases, and 13 bases stayed unmatched. The CDR3 covers 17 residues. The CDR3 bases are TGTGCCAGCTCCCCGCCAACTAGCGGGAGACCTCAAGAGACCCAGTACTTC. It encodes CASSPPTSGRPQETQYF.

The sample holds many counts of this clonotype. The chain carries TRBV18 and TRBJ2-7, with D possibly being TRBD2 (6 bases). The CDR3 is 14 residues long. The germline V gene encodes CDR1 KGHSH and CDR2 LQKENI. V lost 3 bases and J lost 2, with 11 bases in between. In DNA, the CDR3 is TGTGCCAGCTCACCTCCGACTAGGACCTACGAGCAGTACTTC. It yields the protein CASSPPTRTYEQYF.

This clonotype came up many times. The chain carries TRBV6-2 or TRBV6-3 and TRBJ1-1; D is uncertain. V was shortened by 7 bases and J by 1 base, with 10 bases between the two germline ends. Germline V gene data show CDR1 as MNHEY and CDR2 as SVGEGT. The CDR3 consists of 13 residues. The CDR3, as DNA: TGTGCCAGCAACCCCCCAGGGAACACTGAAGCTTTCTTT. Residues: CASNPPGNTEAFF.

This rearrangement joins TRBV5-1 to TRBJ2-5, with TRBD2 matching over 9 bases. Germline values: CDR1 SGHRS, CDR2 YFSETQ. Germline trimming cut 1 base from V and 5 bases from J; bases unmatched to any gene: 9. The CDR3 spans 16 residues. As DNA, the CDR3 is TGCGCCAGCAGCTTGTCTAGCGGGAAATTTGTGGAGACCCAGTACTTC. Amino acids: CASSLSSGKFVETQYF.

This chain connects TRBV11-3 to TRBJ2-1, with 8 bases matching TRBD2. The CDR3 has 16 amino acids. The germline CDR1 and CDR2 sequences are SGHNT and YENEEA. Germline trimming cut 0 bases from V and 7 bases from J; bases unmatched to any gene: 8. Written as DNA, the CDR3 is TGTGCCAGCAGCTTAGATCACAGCGGGAGAGAAAATGAGCAGTTCTTC. Translation gives CASSLDHSGRENEQFF.

The table lists this clonotype with a few counts. The V and J genes are TRBV24-1 and TRBJ1-5, with D possibly being TRBD1 (6 bases). From germline, CDR1 is KGHDR and CDR2 SFDVKD. There are 16 residues in the CDR3. Trimming took 2 bases from V and 7 from J, leaving 17 bases between them. CDR3 bases: TGTGCCACCAGTGATTCGAAACAGGGAATGGAACAGCCCCAGCATTTT. This encodes CATSDSKQGMEQPQHF.

This clonotype was seen at least ten times. The chain couples TRBV5-5 to TRBJ2-1; TRBD1 matches 7 bases. Losses at the gene ends were 4 bases for V and 10 bases for J; bases not matched to a gene: 8. CDR1 SGHKS and CDR2 YYEKEE come from the germline V gene (reference sequence). The CDR3 spans 13 residues. CDR3 nucleotide sequence: TGTGCCAGCAGCGACGGGACAGTCGGGGAGCAGTTCTTC. Amino acids: CASSDGTVGEQFF.

This clonotype was counted ten times or more. The chain joins TRBV6-1 to TRBJ2-1; 12 nucleotides line up with TRBD2. Germline trimming cut 6 bases from V and 6 bases from J; bases unmatched to any gene: 12. The CDR3 is 17 residues long. Germline V gene sequence: CDR1 MNHNS, CDR2 SASEGT. The CDR3 protein is CASRRPGTSGSFNEQFF. The CDR3 bases are TGTGCCAGCAGGAGACCCGGGACTAGCGGGTCGTTCAATGAGCAGTTCTTC.

V and J are TRBV7-9 and TRBJ1-2; D gene ambiguous. Germline assignment: CDR1 SEHNR and CDR2 FQNEAQ (reference sequence). V lost 2 bases to trimming and J lost 0 bases, with 10 bases between them. This CDR3 is 15 amino acids long. The CDR3 coding sequence is TGTGCCAGCAGCTTACCGGGGAATCCTAACTATGGCTACACCTTC. Translated: CASSLPGNPNYGYTF.

This clonotype was observed many times. V usage is TRBV28 and J usage is TRBJ1-2; TRBD1 is a possible D gene (5 bases). Germline V lookup: CDR1 MDHEN, CDR2 SYDVKM. V was shortened by 2 bases and J by 4 bases, with 14 bases between the two germline ends. The CDR3 runs to 15 residues. CDR3 residues: CASSLQGLVVYGYTF. The CDR3 DNA follows: TGTGCCAGCAGTTTACAGGGTCTGGTAGTCTATGGCTACACCTTC.

There are a few counts of this clonotype. V and J are TRBV5-8 and TRBJ2-1; D tentatively fits TRBD1 or TRBD2 (5 bases each). The CDR3 contains 16 residues. V was clipped by 1 base and J by 4 bases, with 15 bases between them. Germline V gene sequence: CDR1 SGHTS, CDR2 YDEGEE. The CDR3 DNA sequence: TGTGCCAGCAGCTTGCCGGGGTCAGGGAAGTACAATGAGCAGTTCTTC. Translated: CASSLPGSGKYNEQFF.

The rearrangement joins TRBV7-9 to TRBJ1-2; TRBD1 might be the D (6 bases). Germline V gene data show CDR1 as SEHNR and CDR2 as FQNEAQ (reference sequence). The CDR3 contains 16 residues. The V end lost 4 bases, the J end lost 5 bases, and 20 bases lay between the germline ends. CDR3 in amino acids: CASSSPGAEPHYGYTF. The CDR3 nucleotides read TGTGCCAGCAGCTCTCCGGGGGCCGAACCCCATTATGGCTACACCTTC.

This clonotype was detected ten times or more. The chain joins TRBV28 to TRBJ2-7; D possibly corresponds to TRBD1 (6 bases). Per germline, CDR1 MDHEN and CDR2 SYDVKM. Deletions cut 2 bases from V and 0 bases from J, with 17 bases between. The CDR3 spans 17 residues. The CDR3 coding sequence is TGTGCCAGCAGTTTACTTATTAGACGGGACAACTCCTACGAGCAGTACTTC. Its protein is CASSLLIRRDNSYEQYF. Complete variable domain (other parts from reference TRBV28 and TRBJ2-7): DVKVTQSSRYLVKRTGEKVFLECVQDMDHENMFWYRQDPGLGLRLIYFSYDVKMKEKGDIPEGYSVSREKKERFSLILESASTNQTSMYLCASSLLIRRDNSYEQYFGPGTRLTVT.

This clonotype was picked up many times. The genes are TRBV7-3 and TRBJ2-3; TRBD2 might be the D (6 bases). CDR1 SGHTA and CDR2 FQGTGA come from the germline V gene. CDR3 size: 14 residues. V was shortened by 6 bases and J by 1 base, with 11 bases between the two germline ends. CDR3 in amino acids: CASSLSSGTDTQYF. In nucleotides, the CDR3 is TGTGCCAGCAGTCTTTCTAGCGGCACAGATACGCAGTATTTT.

This sequence joins TRBV7-8 and TRBJ2-1, with D tentatively TRBD1 (6 bases). The CDR3 sequence is 15 residues long. The germline CDR1 and CDR2 sequences are SGHVS and FQNEAQ. V lost 7 bases and J lost 0, with 13 bases in between. The CDR3 protein is CASNNRGSSYNEQFF. CDR3 coding DNA: TGTGCCAGCAACAATAGGGGGAGCTCCTACAATGAGCAGTTCTTC.

This chain joins TRBV19 and TRBJ1-5; D gene unclear. The germline CDR1 and CDR2 sequences are LNHDA and SQIVND (reference sequence). The CDR3 totals 13 residues. The ends were cut back, 4 bases at V and 4 bases at J, with 8 bases in the middle. Here the CDR3 reads CASSTPGNQPQHF. In nucleotides, the CDR3 is TGTGCCAGTAGTACCCCCGGTAATCAGCCCCAGCATTTT.

This clonotype was picked up a small number of times. The DNA of the CDR3 is TGCAGCGTTGAAGATCCCTCTTACGAGCAGTACTTC. Its protein product is CSVEDPSYEQYF. The genes are TRBV29-1 and TRBJ2-7; D gene unclear. CDR1 SQVTM and CDR2 ANQGSEA come from the germline V gene. This CDR3 has 12 amino acids. V lost 0 bases to trimming and J lost 4 bases, with 7 bases between them.